These 24 T cell receptor beta chains originate from one sample sequenced in a study of T cell responses to AZD1222 COVID-19 vaccine. The assay was immunoSEQ multiplex PCR, and TCRdb's table has in-frame clones only and misses some. The sample has 70,000 to 90,000 clones; 80% to 90% are singletons. The material was peripheral blood, obtained 28 days after the second AZD1222 dose. Receptor source: an adult who received the AZD1222 COVID-19 vaccine.

This sequence joins TRBV11-2 and TRBJ1-6, with 9 bases identical to TRBD1. The CDR3 contains 14 residues. The germline V gene encodes CDR1 SGHAT and CDR2 FQNNGV. The V gene end was trimmed by 4 bases and the J gene end by 13 bases; junction bases not matched to a gene: 8. CDR3 nucleotides: TGTGCCAGCAGCTCTACAGGGGGCCCCGCCCCCCTCCACTTT. Protein sequence: CASSSTGGPAPLHF.

V is TRBV19 and J is TRBJ2-1, with a possible D match to TRBD2 (5 bases). Germline V lookup: CDR1 LNHDA, CDR2 SQIVND (reference sequence). V shed 4 bases and J shed 7 bases, with 26 bases lying between them. This CDR3 is 18 amino acids long. CDR3 DNA: TGTGCCAGTAGTAAAGTAGGGCGGGCACGCCGCGAAAATAATGAGCAGTTCTTC. Encoded protein: CASSKVGRARRENNEQFF.

The chain couples TRBV24-1 to TRBJ2-2; D is ambiguous. Deletions cut 4 bases from V and 0 bases from J, with 11 bases between. The V gene's germline CDR1 is KGHDR and CDR2 SFDVKD. The CDR3 is 16 residues long. The DNA of the CDR3 is TGTGCCACCAGTGACCATCGGGTGGCGAACACCGGGGAGCTGTTTTTT. It yields the protein CATSDHRVANTGELFF.

J is TRBJ2-1 and V is TRBV7-2, with a tentative D call TRBD1 (5 bases). CDR1 and CDR2 from the germline V gene are SGHTA and FQGNSA. This CDR3 is built from 15 residues. Trimming took 2 bases from V and 5 from J, leaving 13 bases between them. CDR3: CASSLLGRVHNEQFF. The CDR3 DNA is TGTGCCAGCAGCTTATTAGGCAGGGTCCACAATGAGCAGTTCTTC.

The chain joins TRBV29-1 to TRBJ2-2; the D is unclear. Germline V lookup: CDR1 SQVTM, CDR2 ANQGSEA. The length of the CDR3 is 13 residues. Trimming removed 4 bases from V and 2 bases from J, with 8 bases in between. The CDR3 is CSVAYPNTGELFF. CDR3 coding DNA: TGCAGCGTTGCTTACCCAAACACCGGGGAGCTGTTTTTT.

This clone was detected a few times. The chain has TRBV4-3 and TRBJ2-1, with 11 nucleotides matching TRBD2. Per germline, CDR1 LGHNA and CDR2 YSLEER. After removal of 2 bases from V and 4 bases from J, the junction contained 4 bases not matched to a gene. This CDR3 contains 16 residues. The CDR3 sequence is CASSQQLAGVYNEQFF. CDR3 nucleotide sequence: TGCGCCAGCAGCCAACAACTAGCGGGGGTTTACAATGAGCAGTTCTTC.

This sequence joins TRBV28 and TRBJ2-2, with 10 bases identical to TRBD1. CDR1 and CDR2 from the germline V gene are MDHEN and SYDVKM. The CDR3 is 18 residues long. Trimming cost V 7 bases and J 5 bases; bases outside gene matches: 16. CDR3 region: CASTYSLGTGASTGELFF. The CDR3 DNA is TGTGCCAGCACCTATTCTCTCGGGACAGGGGCGAGTACCGGGGAGCTGTTTTTT.

This chain uses TRBV7-3 with TRBJ1-6, with 9 bases aligning to TRBD1. CDR1 and CDR2 (germline): SGHTA, FQGTGA. This CDR3 region has 13 residues. V lost 8 bases, J lost 7 bases, and 3 bases stayed unmatched. DNA of the CDR3: TGTGCCAGCTCGGACAGGGGCAATTCACCCCTCCACTTT. This gives the protein CASSDRGNSPLHF.

V usage is TRBV2 and J usage is TRBJ1-2; tentatively, D is TRBD1 (6 bases). CDR1 is SNHLY and CDR2 is FYNNEI in the germline V gene. V was shortened by 8 bases and J by 8 bases, with 24 bases between the two germline ends. The length of the CDR3 is 15 residues. The CDR3 here is CASRYSGGGNSGYTF. The CDR3 DNA follows: TGTGCCAGCCGCTACTCTGGGGGGGGCAACTCCGGCTACACCTTC. Together with reference TRBV2 and TRBJ1-2, the CDR3 gives the full variable domain: EPEVTQTPSHQVTQMGQEVILRCVPISNHLYFYWYRQILGQKVEFLVSFYNNEISEKSEIFDDQFSVERPDGSNFTLKIRSTKLEDSAMYFCASRYSGGGNSGYTFGSGTRLTVV.

This clone was found many times. The CDR3 reads CASSSIRTDTQYF. The DNA of the CDR3 is TGTGCCAGCAGTTCGATTCGCACAGATACGCAGTATTTT. This chain joins TRBV12-3 or TRBV12-4 and TRBJ2-3, with unresolved D. Trimming left V 4 bases short and J 1 base short, with 6 bases between. The CDR3 is 13 amino acids.

Of note for this clone: The junction shows a germline mismatch at one end, possibly a read error. Here the CDR3 DNA reads TGTGCCAGCAGTGACTCCTCGGTGGGAAATGAAAAACTGTTTTTT. Its protein is CASSDSSVGNEKLFF. The rearrangement links TRBV6-5 to TRBJ1-4; D is unresolved. Germline-derived CDR1 and CDR2 are MNHEY and SVGAGI. The CDR3 sequence is 15 residues long.

The V call is TRBV6-5, the J call TRBJ2-1; weak D call: TRBD2 (5 bases). CDR1 is MNHEY and CDR2 is SVGAGI in the germline V gene. V was clipped by 2 bases and J by 7 bases, with 6 bases between them. The CDR3 covers 12 residues. CDR3 sequence (DNA): TGTGCCAGCAGTTACACGGGAAATGAGCAGTTCTTC. Translated, it gives CASSYTGNEQFF.

This clone was counted a single time. The chain combines TRBV2 with TRBJ2-5; possibly TRBD2 for D (6 bases). The CDR3 totals 15 residues. The germline V gene has CDR1 SNHLY and CDR2 FYNNEI. Deletions cut 4 bases from V and 5 bases from J, with 17 bases between. CDR3 coding DNA: TGTGCCAGCAGTGCGGTCGGAGGGAAGCGGGAGACCCAGTACTTC. Its protein is CASSAVGGKRETQYF.

The chain combines TRBV7-2 with TRBJ1-2; TRBD1 aligns across 9 bases. Germline trimming cut 1 base from V and 7 bases from J; bases unmatched to any gene: 4. Germline loops: CDR1 SGHTA, CDR2 FQGNSA. The CDR3 is 14 residues long. This CDR3 reads CASSLDPGQGGYTF. The CDR3 nucleotides are TGTGCCAGCAGCTTAGATCCGGGACAGGGTGGCTACACCTTC.

This clone has only a few counts. The chain links TRBV27 to TRBJ1-2, with D maybe TRBD1 (6 bases). Per germline, CDR1 MNHEY and CDR2 SMNVEV (reference sequence). This CDR3 has 13 residues. Trimming left V 3 bases short and J 7 bases short, with 12 bases between. The CDR3 DNA follows: TGTGCCAGCAGTTTGGTGTCAGGGGTTGGCTACACCTTC. It is translated as CASSLVSGVGYTF.

The rearrangement uses TRBV10-3 and TRBJ1-2, with D tentatively TRBD1 (6 bases). Trimming cost V 6 bases and J 2 bases, with 13 bases left between them. The CDR3 is 14 residues long. Per germline, CDR1 ENHRY and CDR2 SYGVKD. CDR3 DNA: TGTGCCATCAGCCTTGGGGGGGCAAACTATGGCTACACCTTC. Translation: CAISLGGANYGYTF.

CDR3 residues: CASSIDQGGVRGETQYF. In nucleotides, the CDR3 is TGTGCCAGTAGTATAGATCAGGGAGGCGTCCGAGGCGAGACCCAGTACTTC. This chain joins TRBV19 and TRBJ2-5; TRBD2 might be the D (6 bases). The CDR3 spans 17 residues. Germline CDR1 and CDR2: LNHDA and SQIVND (reference sequence). Trimming took off 0 bases at V and 5 bases at J, with 19 bases between the two ends.

V is TRBV2 and J is TRBJ2-7; D is undetermined. The CDR3 covers 13 residues. V lost 2 bases and J 3 bases, leaving 8 bases between the germline ends. Germline V CDR1 and CDR2: SNHLY, FYNNEI. The CDR3 bases are TGTGCCAGCAGTGAACGGCGCCTCTACGAGCAGTACTTC. Translated, it gives CASSERRLYEQYF.

CDR3 amino acids: CASGQGTDTQYF. For the CDR3, the DNA is TGTGCTAGTGGGCAGGGCACAGATACGCAGTATTTT. The rearrangement joins TRBV12-5 to TRBJ2-3; unclear D gene. The V and J ends lost 6 bases and 1 base respectively, with 5 bases between them. Germline V lookup: CDR1 LGHNT, CDR2 FRNRAP. The CDR3 totals 12 residues. Complete variable domain (other parts from reference TRBV12-5 and TRBJ2-3): DARVTQTPRHKVTEMGQEVTMRCQPILGHNTVFWYRQTMMQGLELLAYFRNRAPLDDSGMPKDRFSAEMPDATLATLKIQPSEPRDSAVYFCASGQGTDTQYFGPGTRLTVL.

The CDR3 loop is CSVGDRGQGEQFF. In nucleotides, the CDR3 is TGCAGCGTAGGGGACAGGGGGCAGGGTGAGCAGTTCTTC. The chain recombines TRBV29-1 with TRBJ2-1; 12 bases line up with TRBD1. CDR3 size: 13 residues. V lost 6 bases, J lost 9 bases, and 6 bases stayed unmatched. Germline V gene data show CDR1 as SQVTM and CDR2 as ANQGSEA.

The V call is TRBV30, the J call TRBJ2-5, with D unclear. Germline CDR1 GTSNPN, CDR2 SVGIG (reference sequence). V lost 0 bases and J lost 5, with 16 bases in between. This CDR3 is 15 amino acids long. In DNA, the CDR3 is TGTGCCTGGAGTGTAGGACCTTCACCCACGGAGACCCAGTACTTC. Translation: CAWSVGPSPTETQYF.

The V call is TRBV20-1, the J call TRBJ2-1; unclear D gene. Germline lookup yields CDR1 DFQATT and CDR2 SNEGSKA (reference sequence). The ends were cut back, 4 bases at V and 5 bases at J, with 6 bases in the middle. CDR3 length equals 11 residues. This CDR3 reads CSANPDNEQFF. The CDR3 coding sequence is TGCAGTGCTAACCCGGACAATGAGCAGTTCTTC.

The chain has TRBV4-1 and TRBJ1-4; a possible D gene is TRBD1 (5 bases). V was cut by 1 base and J by 7 bases, with 13 bases left in between. Germline CDR1 MGHRA, CDR2 YSYEKL. The CDR3 is 15 amino acids. As DNA, the CDR3 is TGCGCCAGCAGCCAAGGGGCAGGGAGGAGTGAAAAACTGTTTTTT. This sequence encodes CASSQGAGRSEKLFF.

This clone was recorded a few times. The rearrangement uses TRBV29-1 and TRBJ1-4; TRBD1 might be the D (5 bases). Deletions cut 4 bases from V and 5 bases from J, with 11 bases between. CDR1 SQVTM and CDR2 ANQGSEA come from the germline V gene. CDR3 length equals 13 residues. The CDR3 sequence: CSVARQRNEKLFF. The CDR3, as DNA: TGCAGCGTTGCGAGACAGAGAAATGAAAAACTGTTTTTT.